The 12 T cell receptor beta chains below all came from one sample that was sequenced in a study of cytomegalovirus exposure and HLA in healthy donors. The PCR had 60 Vbeta and 13 Jbeta primers. Produced via immunoSEQ multiplex PCR; TCRdb's table is partial and in-frame only. The repertoire consists of some 44,000 clones, with roughly half occurring once and the leading ten covering about 12%. Sequencing was carried out using PBMCs. The source is a human donor in good health.

In the case of this clone: The junction differs from germline at one of its ends, possibly a read error. Within the sample, other DNA sequences also encode this same CDR3. The chain uses TRBV6-5 and TRBJ1-6, with D unresolved. The CDR3 consists of 16 residues. CDR1 MNHEY and CDR2 SVGAGI come from the germline V gene. The CDR3 bases are TGCGCCAGCAGTTACTCGGAGAGCTCCTATAATTCACCCCTCCACTTT. The encoded protein is CASSYSESSYNSPLHF.

The rearrangement joins TRBV9 to TRBJ2-5; 9 bases map to TRBD2. The germline V gene has CDR1 SGDLS and CDR2 YYNGEE. Trimming cost V 4 bases and J 11 bases; bases outside gene matches: 15. CDR3 length: 15 residues. The CDR3 here is CASSPGGGGRGEQYF. As DNA, the CDR3 is TGTGCCAGCAGCCCAGGGGGTGGCGGGAGGGGGGAGCAGTACTTC.

This chain uses TRBV29-1 with TRBJ2-7; 7 positions match TRBD1. The germline V gene encodes CDR1 SQVTM and CDR2 ANQGSEA. The CDR3 loop spans 15 amino acids. V lost 2 bases and J lost 5; bases outside the gene matches: 12. CDR3 coding DNA: TGCAGCGTTGAAAGGAAGGGGACAGTCAACAACGAGCAGTACTTC. As protein: CSVERKGTVNNEQYF.

This clone was counted only a few times. The rearrangement joins TRBV10-3 to TRBJ1-2, with D hard to call. Between the trimmed V and J ends, which lost 4 bases and 4 bases, there was a span of 13 bases. Germline CDR1 and CDR2: ENHRY and SYGVKD. This CDR3 is 14 amino acids long. The CDR3 sequence is CAISGEKEFYGYTF. The CDR3 nucleotides read TGTGCCATCAGTGGAGAGAAAGAGTTCTATGGCTACACCTTC.

The chain couples TRBV5-1 to TRBJ1-1, with D tentatively TRBD1 (5 bases). This CDR3 contains 14 residues. Germline CDR1 is SGHRS and CDR2 is YFSETQ. The ends were cut back, 3 bases at V and 2 bases at J, with 11 bases in the middle. The CDR3 region has the DNA TGCGCCAGCAGCTGGGCGGGGGGAAACACTGAAGCTTTCTTT. Its translation is CASSWAGGNTEAFF.

This rearrangement joins TRBV5-4 to TRBJ2-1; perhaps TRBD2 as D (5 bases). Germline loops: CDR1 SGHNT, CDR2 YYREEE (reference sequence). The V end was cut by 0 bases, the J end by 9 bases, with 16 bases between. The CDR3 is made up of 15 amino acids. The CDR3 is CASSLALVEVVEQFF. Written as DNA, the CDR3 is TGTGCCAGCAGCTTGGCTTTAGTGGAGGTTGTTGAGCAGTTCTTC.

V and J are TRBV4-3 and TRBJ2-7, with 7 bases that match TRBD2. Trimming removed 0 bases from V and 9 bases from J; junction bases left unmatched: 23. Germline assignment: CDR1 LGHNA and CDR2 YSLEER. The CDR3 is made up of 19 amino acids. The CDR3 region has the DNA TGCGCCAGCAGCCAAGATTCCCCCCGAGGGGCTAGCGGAGGTCGGGGGCAGTACTTC. Amino acids: CASSQDSPRGASGGRGQYF.

The rearrangement uses TRBV6-4 and TRBJ1-5; TRBD1 matches at 7 bases. CDR1 and CDR2 (germline): MRHNA, SNTAGT. The CDR3 runs to 13 residues. The CDR3 region has the DNA TGTGTCCTCGTTACAGGGGGCAATCAGCCCCAGCATTTT. Its translation: CVLVTGGNQPQHF.

The V gene is TRBV20-1, the J gene TRBJ2-4, with D possibly TRBD2 on 5 matching bases. Germline V gives CDR1 DFQATT, CDR2 SNEGSKA (reference sequence). The CDR3 consists of 11 residues. Between the trimmed V and J ends, which lost 6 bases and 2 bases, there was a span of 5 bases. CDR3 region: CSAGTKNIQYF. CDR3 in DNA: TGCAGTGCCGGGACCAAAAACATTCAGTACTTC.

This chain joins TRBV28 and TRBJ1-1; weak D call: TRBD1 (5 bases). Germline assignment: CDR1 MDHEN and CDR2 SYDVKM. The CDR3 is made up of 14 amino acids. Trimming removed 9 bases from V and 8 bases from J, with 22 bases in between. The CDR3 sequence is CASAVSRGGQEAFF. The CDR3 coding sequence is TGTGCCAGTGCAGTCTCAAGGGGTGGGCAGGAAGCTTTCTTT.

This clone turned up a few times. V is TRBV5-4 and J is TRBJ2-2; D gene uncertain. CDR3 size: 16 residues. The germline V gene has CDR1 SGHNT and CDR2 YYREEE (reference sequence). The V and J ends lost 0 bases and 3 bases respectively, with 12 bases between them. CDR3 sequence reads: CASSLAGRSYTGELFF. Here the CDR3 DNA reads TGTGCCAGCAGCTTGGCAGGCAGGTCTTACACCGGGGAGCTGTTTTTT.

J is TRBJ2-7 and V is TRBV19; possibly TRBD2 for D (6 bases). Trimming shortened V by 5 bases and J by 7 bases, and 24 bases separated the two germline ends. Germline V lookup: CDR1 LNHDA, CDR2 SQIVND (reference sequence). This CDR3 has 16 residues. Here the CDR3 reads CASSGGVAGRAKEQYF. The CDR3 region has the DNA TGTGCCAGTAGTGGCGGGGTAGCAGGCCGCGCCAAAGAGCAGTACTTC.